This is a list of T cell receptor beta chains from one sample in a study of identical twins. A single record per CDR3 protein comes from TCRdb applying MiXCR to the 5' RACE reads. This sample has 400,000 to 500,000 distinct CDR3 sequences, with around a sixth found just once. The sequencing input was naive T cells sorted from blood. The receptors here all came from a middle-aged man in good health. The CDR3 runs from the conserved cysteine through the conserved F or W. Fields, in order: V gene, D gene, J gene, clone size, CDR3 DNA, CDR3 protein. D genes are given only for firm matches. Not every row has a clone size; where given, it reads once, few, many or a size class.

TRBV7-2,-,TRBJ2-7,many,TGTGCCAGCAGCTCGGACCGCTCCTACGAGCAGTACTTC,CASSSDRSYEQYF
TRBV12-3/TRBV12-4,-,TRBJ2-3,many,TGTGCCAGCAGTCAGAACGGGGCAGATACGCAGTATTTT,CASSQNGADTQYF
TRBV7-3,-,TRBJ2-1,few,TGTGCCAGCAGCTTAAAGGGGGGGGTTGGAGGCTTCGATGAGCAGTTCTTC,CASSLKGGVGGFDEQFF
TRBV7-2,TRBD1,TRBJ2-5,-,TGTGCCAGCAGCTTAAGAGCAGGGGGCGGGGAGACCCAGTACTTC,CASSLRAGGGETQYF
TRBV9,TRBD1,TRBJ2-7,many,TGTGCCAGCAGCCCCCGGGACAGGCCCTACGAGCAGTACTTC,CASSPRDRPYEQYF
TRBV20-1,TRBD1,TRBJ2-4,few,TGCAGTGCTAGAGCCCAGGGGGACAAAAACATTCAGTACTTC,CSARAQGDKNIQYF
TRBV24-1,TRBD1,TRBJ2-3,many,TGTGCCACCAGTGATTTCAGCAACAGGGGGCGGACAGATACGCAGTATTTT,CATSDFSNRGRTDTQYF
TRBV6-1,-,TRBJ2-7,few,TGTGCCAGCAGCCCCCCATCGGGCCGCCTCGGGTTCTACGAGCAGTACTTC,CASSPPSGRLGFYEQYF
TRBV29-1,TRBD2,TRBJ2-7,many,TGCAGCGTTGACATAGCGGGAGGCGGGTACGAGCAGTACTTC,CSVDIAGGGYEQYF
TRBV24-1,-,TRBJ2-3,-,TGTGCCACCAGTGATTTTCAGGGACAAGGCACAGATACGCAGTATTTT,CATSDFQGQGTDTQYF
TRBV6-5,-,TRBJ1-2,few,TGTGCCAGCAGTTACGATTGGGGGAAACGAGTCTACACCTTC,CASSYDWGKRVYTF
TRBV29-1,-,TRBJ2-5,-,TGCAGCGTTGAAGACAGGGGCCAAGAGACCCAGTACTTC,CSVEDRGQETQYF
TRBV20-1,TRBD2,TRBJ2-3,-,TGCAGTGCTAGAGAAGGACTAGCGGGAGACACAGATACGCAGTATTTT,CSAREGLAGDTDTQYF
TRBV12-3/TRBV12-4,TRBD1,TRBJ2-7,many,TGTGCCAGCAGTTTAGATTCTGGGACAGGGATGGGCTACGAGCAGTACTTC,CASSLDSGTGMGYEQYF
TRBV11-1,TRBD1,TRBJ2-1,-,TGTGCCAGCAGTTCATCCCCGGGACAGCTCTACTCCTACAATGAGCAGTTCTTC,CASSSSPGQLYSYNEQFF
TRBV7-9,TRBD1,TRBJ2-7,-,TGTGCCAGCAGCGGACAGGGAAAAAGCTCCTACGAGCAGTACTTC,CASSGQGKSSYEQYF
TRBV24-1,-,TRBJ1-5,many,TGTGCCACCAGTGGATCCAGGGATAGCAATCAGCCCCAGCATTTT,CATSGSRDSNQPQHF
TRBV7-9,-,TRBJ2-1,many,TGTGCCAGCAGCTCGCAGAAACTAGTGGCAAGTAATGAGCAGTTCTTC,CASSSQKLVASNEQFF
TRBV7-9,-,TRBJ2-1,many,TGTGCCAGCAGCTTAGAGGGCCCGGTAAATGAGCAGTTCTTC,CASSLEGPVNEQFF
TRBV12-3/TRBV12-4,-,TRBJ2-2,many,TGTGCCAGCAGCCACCCCCCCAGGGGCAGGACCGGGGAGCTGTTTTTT,CASSHPPRGRTGELFF
TRBV25-1,-,TRBJ1-1,few,TGTGCCAGCAGTGGGACAGCGGAGGGCACTGAAGCTTTCTTT,CASSGTAEGTEAFF
TRBV9,TRBD2,TRBJ2-2,-,TGTGCCAGCAGCGTAGCAGCGGGGCGACAGAACACCGGGGAGCTGTTTTTT,CASSVAAGRQNTGELFF
TRBV7-9,-,TRBJ2-3,-,TGTGCCAGCACCCAGGGGGGGTCAGATACGCAGTATTTT,CASTQGGSDTQYF
TRBV5-1,-,TRBJ2-5,-,TGCGCCAGCAGCTTAACAGGGACTCAAGAGACCCAGTACTTC,CASSLTGTQETQYF
TRBV7-7,-,TRBJ2-3,few,TGTGCCAGCAGCTTAGGAACTCCTTCAGATACGCAGTATTTT,CASSLGTPSDTQYF
TRBV11-2,-,TRBJ2-7,few,TGTGCCAGCAGCTTAGTAGCGGATACATACGAGCAGTACTTC,CASSLVADTYEQYF
TRBV4-3,TRBD2,TRBJ2-1,many,TGCGCCAGCAGCAAAAAGGGGAGCGGGAACTCCTACAATGAGCAGTTCTTC,CASSKKGSGNSYNEQFF
TRBV3-1,TRBD1,TRBJ2-3,once,TGTGCCAGCAGCCAAGAAAGACAGGGTATAAGCACAGATACGCAGTATTTT,CASSQERQGISTDTQYF